The T cell receptor beta chain under discussion was sequenced for a study of OX40 agonist ivuxolimab in advanced cancers. Profiled with immunoSEQ multiplex PCR; TCRdb holds only in-frame clones, not every one. The table records about 62,000 clones, roughly 78% of them present only once. Points from the study as a whole: Relatively little clonal expansion, among the lowest observed, appeared in partial responders at 0.1-3.0 mg/kg. On average, CD8+ T cells had more expanded clones than CD4+.

Concerning this clone: Its antigen is still unknown.

This clonotype was sampled from an adult with an advanced solid tumor such as melanoma, head and neck, liver or kidney cancer. The specimen comprised CD4+ or CD8+ T cells sorted from blood, sampled in a trial of the OX40 agonist ivuxolimab.

The CDR3, as DNA: TGCGCCAGCAGCCAAATTACAGGGAGCGAGCAGTACTTC. It encodes CASSQITGSEQYF. J is TRBJ2-7 and V is TRBV4-3, with a weak D call TRBD1 (6 bases). V lost 2 bases and J lost 6, with 11 bases in between. The CDR3 is made up of 13 amino acids. Germline V lookup: CDR1 LGHNA, CDR2 YSLEER.